The 31 T cell receptor beta chains presented below share a single source sample, sequenced in a study of shared clonotypes between healthy human individuals. Generated by immunoSEQ multiplex PCR, the TCRdb table keeps only in-frame clones and is missing some. The profile shows fewer than 3 million clones, around 92% of them singletons. Sequencing used naive CD4+ T cells from PBMCs. The sample's subset: CD45RA+ positively selected. These receptors were collected from a man aged 18-30 years in good health. Some clones in this sample may be carry-over from other donors' samples.

CDR3: CASSQGLAGPNQETQYF. The CDR3 DNA is TGCGCCAGCAGCCAAGGACTAGCGGGGCCGAACCAAGAGACCCAGTACTTC. This rearrangement joins TRBV5-1 to TRBJ2-5; 12 bases are shared with TRBD2. Germline V CDR1 and CDR2: SGHRS, YFSETQ. V gave up 4 bases and J gave up 0 bases; unmatched junction bases: 7. This CDR3 is 17 amino acids long.

This chain connects TRBV28 to TRBJ1-2; D unclear. This CDR3 has 17 amino acids. Germline V lookup: CDR1 MDHEN, CDR2 SYDVKM. Trimming left V 7 bases short and J 0 bases short, with 21 bases between. CDR3 region: CASTRLGGRSANYGYTF. The CDR3 region has the DNA TGTGCCAGCACCCGCCTGGGAGGCCGATCGGCTAACTATGGCTACACCTTC.

The V gene is TRBV5-1, the J gene TRBJ1-1, with D unclear. Germline CDR1 SGHRS, CDR2 YFSETQ. CDR3 size: 16 residues. With 0 bases removed from V and 1 base from J, the gap between germline ends came to 13 bases. The CDR3 is CASSLGMGMGNTEAFF. The CDR3 DNA reads TGCGCCAGCAGCTTGGGAATGGGGATGGGGAACACTGAAGCTTTCTTT.

The CDR3 reads CASSALRETQYF. The CDR3 bases are TGTGCCAGCAGCGCCCTCCGGGAGACCCAGTACTTC. The J gene is TRBJ2-5, the V gene TRBV11-2, with D unclear. Trimming cost V 5 bases and J 5 bases, with 9 bases left between them. The CDR3 sequence is 12 residues long. Germline assignment: CDR1 SGHAT and CDR2 FQNNGV. The full variable domain, its missing parts supplied by reference TRBV11-2 and TRBJ2-5, is EAGVAQSPRYKIIEKRQSVAFWCNPISGHATLYWYQQILGQGPKLLIQFQNNGVVDDSQLPKDRFSAERLKGVDSTLKIQPAKLEDSAVYLCASSALRETQYFGPGTRLLVL.

The rearrangement links TRBV7-9 to TRBJ2-1; TRBD2 matches 7 bases. The J segment lost 2 bases and the V segment lost 6 bases, leaving 4 bases of the junction unmatched. CDR3 length: 14 residues. The germline V gene has CDR1 SEHNR and CDR2 FQNEAQ (reference sequence). CDR3 amino acids: CASRAGETYNEQFF. The CDR3 bases are TGTGCCAGCAGGGCGGGAGAGACCTACAATGAGCAGTTCTTC. Using reference TRBV7-9 and TRBJ2-1 for the parts outside the CDR3, the full variable domain is DTGVSQNPRHKITKRGQNVTFRCDPISEHNRLYWYRQTLGQGPEFLTYFQNEAQLEKSRLLSDRFSAERPKGSFSTLEIQRTEQGDSAMYLCASRAGETYNEQFFGPGTRLTVL.

This sequence joins TRBV4-1 and TRBJ2-7, with 8 bases fitting TRBD1. In germline, CDR1 is MGHRA, CDR2 YSYEKL. Trimming at V came to 1 base and at J to 3 bases, leaving 8 bases not matched to a gene. This CDR3 region has 16 residues. The CDR3 bases are TGCGCCAGCAGCCAAGTAGCCGGGACAGGATACTACGAGCAGTACTTC. Translation gives CASSQVAGTGYYEQYF.

J is TRBJ1-1 and V is TRBV19; 7 bases agree with TRBD1. Trimming at V came to 3 bases and at J to 2 bases, leaving 9 bases not matched to a gene. This CDR3 contains 16 residues. The germline V gene encodes CDR1 LNHDA and CDR2 SQIVND (reference sequence). This chain's CDR3 is CASSIRPDRVNTEAFF. The CDR3 coding sequence is TGTGCCAGTAGTATTCGACCCGACAGGGTCAACACTGAAGCTTTCTTT.

This chain uses TRBV27 with TRBJ2-7, with 9 nucleotides matching TRBD2. Germline trimming cut 4 bases from V and 4 bases from J; bases unmatched to any gene: 5. Germline V gene sequence: CDR1 MNHEY, CDR2 SMNVEV (reference sequence). This CDR3 spans 14 amino acids. This CDR3 is CASSSAGGRYEQYF. As DNA, the CDR3 is TGTGCCAGCAGTTCGGCGGGGGGGAGATACGAGCAGTACTTC.

This chain joins TRBV6-1 and TRBJ1-1, with TRBD1 as a possible D gene (6 bases). The germline V gene has CDR1 MNHNS and CDR2 SASEGT. The CDR3 covers 15 residues. V lost 5 bases and J lost 6, with 19 bases in between. The CDR3 DNA is TGTGCCAGCAGTCCCTCGGGGGGGCGGTCGGCTGAAGCTTTCTTT. Translated: CASSPSGGRSAEAFF.

This clone was found a few times. The rearrangement links TRBV28 to TRBJ1-5; D call uncertain. The CDR3 totals 15 residues. With 5 bases removed from V and 4 bases from J, the gap between germline ends came to 15 bases. The germline V gene encodes CDR1 MDHEN and CDR2 SYDVKM. The CDR3, as DNA: TGTGCCAGCAGTGGCCGAACGGGAGGGAATCAGCCCCAGCATTTT. Translation gives CASSGRTGGNQPQHF.

This chain joins TRBV4-1 and TRBJ2-1; no clear D. Germline loops: CDR1 MGHRA, CDR2 YSYEKL. This CDR3 has 14 amino acids. The V end lost 5 bases, the J end lost 5 bases, and 13 bases lay between the germline ends. CDR3 sequence reads: CASSFLSTHNEQFF. For the CDR3, the DNA is TGCGCCAGCAGCTTTTTGTCTACCCACAATGAGCAGTTCTTC.

On this clone: The same CDR3 can be traced to other DNA sequences in this sample. This chain joins TRBV4-2 and TRBJ2-2; no reliable D call. This CDR3 contains 14 residues. Trimming took 0 bases from V and 5 from J, leaving 7 bases between them. Germline V gives CDR1 LGHNA, CDR2 YNFKEQ. CDR3 in amino acids: CASSQDRSTGELFF. DNA for the CDR3: TGTGCCAGCAGCCAAGATCGTAGTACCGGGGAGCTGTTTTTT.

This clone was seen a handful of times. Distinct nucleotide sequences in the sample also encode this CDR3. V usage is TRBV20-1 and J usage is TRBJ1-2; D call uncertain. Germline V gives CDR1 DFQATT, CDR2 SNEGSKA (reference sequence). The CDR3 length is 8 residues. With 5 bases removed from V and 8 bases from J, the gap between germline ends came to 3 bases. CDR3 sequence reads: CSAGGYTF. The DNA for the CDR3 is TGCAGTGCTGGGGGCTACACCTTC.

The rearrangement links TRBV27 to TRBJ1-3; possible D gene TRBD1, 5 bases. The CDR3 is 15 amino acids. Germline CDR1 MNHEY, CDR2 SMNVEV (reference sequence). The germline V and J ends were trimmed by 6 bases and 0 bases, with 12 bases remaining between them. The CDR3 sequence is CASRRATGSGNTIYF. CDR3 nucleotides: TGTGCCAGCAGACGAGCCACAGGCTCTGGAAACACCATATATTTT.

The chain couples TRBV19 to TRBJ1-1; weak D call: TRBD1 (6 bases). This CDR3 contains 13 residues. Germline lookup yields CDR1 LNHDA and CDR2 SQIVND (reference sequence). Trimming shortened V by 4 bases and J by 5 bases, and 11 bases separated the two germline ends. CDR3 loop: CASSTITGTEAFF. The DNA for the CDR3 is TGTGCCAGTAGTACCATTACAGGGACTGAAGCTTTCTTT.

CDR3 DNA: TGTGCCAGCAGCGCGGGACTAGCGGTACAAGAGACCCAGTACTTC. It specifies CASSAGLAVQETQYF. J is TRBJ2-5 and V is TRBV9; 11 bases are shared with TRBD2. CDR1 and CDR2 (germline): SGDLS, YYNGEE. This CDR3 comprises 15 residues. The J segment lost 2 bases and the V segment lost 3 bases, leaving 3 bases of the junction unmatched.

The chain uses TRBV7-7 and TRBJ2-2, with 7 bases fitting TRBD1. Trimming at V came to 4 bases and at J to 3 bases, leaving 8 bases not matched to a gene. The CDR3 consists of 16 residues. Germline assignment: CDR1 SSHAT and CDR2 FNYEAQ (reference sequence). This CDR3 reads CASSSTTGLDTGELFF. In DNA, the CDR3 is TGTGCCAGCAGCTCAACGACAGGGCTGGACACCGGGGAGCTGTTTTTT.

The rearrangement links TRBV5-1 to TRBJ2-1; D gene unclear. CDR3 size: 14 residues. Looked up from germline, CDR1 is SGHRS and CDR2 is YFSETQ. Trimming removed 5 bases from V and 8 bases from J, with 17 bases in between. CDR3 DNA sequence: TGCGCCAGCAGGAGCCTCCCTTCGAACCATGAGCAGTTCTTC. This encodes CASRSLPSNHEQFF.

The rearrangement joins TRBV28 to TRBJ1-4; possibly TRBD1 for D (6 bases). The CDR3 consists of 14 residues. The germline V and J ends were trimmed by 7 bases and 4 bases, with 13 bases remaining between them. Germline CDR1 reads MDHEN; CDR2 reads SYDVKM. This CDR3 is CASNTGGHNEKLFF. The CDR3 coding sequence is TGTGCCAGCAATACGGGGGGCCATAATGAAAAACTGTTTTTT.

This chain joins TRBV21-1 and TRBJ2-7; the table's D call, TRBD2, has no DNA check behind it. TRBV21-1 is a recognized pseudogene. This CDR3 contains 12 residues. The CDR3 sequence: CAKLDWGYEQYF. In DNA form, the CDR3 reads TGTGCCAAACTAGATTGGGGCTACGAGCAGTACTTC.

The J gene is TRBJ1-2, the V gene TRBV7-3; 9 nucleotides match TRBD1. V lost 4 bases to trimming and J lost 4 bases; unmatched junction nucleotides: 7. This CDR3 is built from 15 residues. CDR1 is SGHTA and CDR2 is FQGTGA in the germline V gene. The CDR3 spells CASSSTGGAGYGYTF. CDR3 coding DNA: TGTGCCAGCAGCTCTACAGGGGGCGCGGGCTATGGCTACACCTTC.

The CDR3 protein is CASTLWTVTYYEQYF. In DNA form, the CDR3 reads TGTGCCAGCACCCTGTGGACGGTTACATACTACGAGCAGTACTTC. This chain uses TRBV6-1 with TRBJ2-7; no clear D gene. CDR1 is MNHNS, CDR2 SASEGT, per germline. V gave up 7 bases and J gave up 3 bases, with 19 bases separating them. The CDR3 spans 15 residues.

The rearrangement joins TRBV7-9 to TRBJ2-1; 11 bases match TRBD1. The CDR3 loop spans 15 amino acids. V trimming: 5 bases; J trimming: 8 bases; junction bases outside the gene matches: 8. Germline CDR1 and CDR2: SEHNR and FQNEAQ (reference sequence). CDR3 in amino acids: CASSAFRDRGYEQFF. CDR3 in DNA: TGTGCCAGCAGCGCTTTTCGGGACAGGGGGTATGAGCAGTTCTTC.

The chain couples TRBV11-1 to TRBJ1-2, with D possibly being TRBD1 (5 bases). Germline V gives CDR1 SGHAT, CDR2 FQDESV (reference sequence). The CDR3 loop spans 14 amino acids. V shed 11 bases and J shed 3 bases, with 19 bases lying between them. The CDR3: CAAEGVRVDYGYTF. The CDR3 region has the DNA TGTGCCGCCGAAGGGGTCAGGGTGGACTATGGCTACACCTTC.

The chain has TRBV9 and TRBJ1-1; the D is unclear. V was trimmed by 10 bases and J by 6 bases, leaving 7 bases between them. CDR3 size: 9 residues. Germline V gene lookup returns CDR1 SGDLS and CDR2 YYNGEE. The DNA of the CDR3 is TGTGCCGTCGCCGCTGAAGCTTTCTTT. Its protein is CAVAAEAFF.

The chain uses TRBV7-3 and TRBJ2-1, with 7 bases that match TRBD1. The V gene end was trimmed by 5 bases and the J gene end by 12 bases; junction bases not matched to a gene: 10. CDR3 length equals 13 residues. Germline V gene lookup returns CDR1 SGHTA and CDR2 FQGTGA. In nucleotides, the CDR3 is TGTGCCAGCAGCCCCCAGGGGGATTCTGCGCAGTTCTTC. It encodes CASSPQGDSAQFF.

This clone was counted once. The rearrangement links TRBV30 to TRBJ1-1; a possible D gene is TRBD1 (5 bases). Germline lookup yields CDR1 GTSNPN and CDR2 SVGIG (reference sequence). V was cut by 3 bases and J by 7 bases, with 21 bases left in between. The CDR3 contains 15 residues. CDR3 region: CAWSHISAGWGEAFF. CDR3 DNA sequence: TGTGCCTGGAGCCATATCTCGGCAGGGTGGGGTGAAGCTTTCTTT.

V is TRBV5-1 and J is TRBJ2-3, with 10 nucleotides matching TRBD2. CDR1 and CDR2 from the germline V gene are SGHRS and YFSETQ. The CDR3 is 15 residues long. The V and J ends lost 9 bases and 4 bases, in that order; junction bases with no gene match: 11. This CDR3 reads CATSSGGGLSDTQYF. The CDR3 DNA sequence: TGCGCCACCTCTAGCGGGGGTGGTTTATCAGATACGCAGTATTTT.

This chain uses TRBV29-1 with TRBJ2-1; tentative D call: TRBD2 (5 bases). V was pared by 7 bases and J by 6 bases, with 16 bases between. This CDR3 is 13 amino acids long. Germline loops: CDR1 SQVTM, CDR2 ANQGSEA. CDR3 in amino acids: CSATRIPGNEQFF. In DNA form, the CDR3 reads TGCAGCGCCACTAGGATCCCCGGCAATGAGCAGTTCTTC.

On this clone: Different DNA sequences within this sample yield the same CDR3. This chain connects TRBV5-1 to TRBJ2-6; D gene unclear. CDR3 length equals 14 residues. The V and J ends lost 4 bases and 0 bases respectively, with 5 bases between them. From germline, CDR1 is SGHRS and CDR2 YFSETQ. The CDR3 nucleotides are TGCGCCAGCAGCCCCTCCTCTGGGGCCAACGTCCTGACTTTC. As protein: CASSPSSGANVLTF.

This clone occurred once. J is TRBJ2-7 and V is TRBV11-2, with 8 bases fitting TRBD2. CDR1 and CDR2 (germline): SGHAT, FQNNGV. The CDR3 totals 14 residues. Losses at the gene ends were 5 bases for V and 2 bases for J; bases not matched to a gene: 5. CDR3 region: CASSTTSGPYEQYF. CDR3 bases: TGTGCCAGCAGCACCACTAGCGGACCCTACGAGCAGTACTTC.